One T cell receptor (beta chain) is described in this entry. Its antigen is still unknown. The data derive from a study of cytomegalovirus exposure and HLA in healthy donors. Study outcomes and limitations: Among TCR beta chains, those listed as cytomegalovirus-associated numbered some 160. Previously analyzed data showed that most TCR beta V segments were productive at a frequency of about 87% or about 30%. Later on, a genetic analysis was performed. It linked a missense variant in DCLRE1C with V- and J-gene trimming of TCR beta.

CDR1 and CDR2 from the germline V gene are SGDLS and YYNGEE. After removal of 2 bases from V and 9 bases from J, the junction contained 10 bases not matched to a gene. There are 15 residues in the CDR3. PCR primers comprised 60 Vbeta and 13 Jbeta primers. Method: immunoSEQ multiplex PCR; TCRdb's copy keeps in-frame clones and lacks some. The sample shows about 130,000 clones, less than 85% of them seen only once. Regarding donors, all were healthy bone marrow donors. V and J are TRBV9 and TRBJ2-1, with 8 nucleotides matching TRBD2. The specimen sequenced was PBMCs. This clonotype originated in a woman in her thirties or forties in good health and CMV-seropositive. CDR3 protein: CASSVSGGAVGEQFF. The CDR3, as DNA: TGTGCCAGCAGCGTGTCGGGGGGGGCAGTCGGTGAGCAGTTCTTC.